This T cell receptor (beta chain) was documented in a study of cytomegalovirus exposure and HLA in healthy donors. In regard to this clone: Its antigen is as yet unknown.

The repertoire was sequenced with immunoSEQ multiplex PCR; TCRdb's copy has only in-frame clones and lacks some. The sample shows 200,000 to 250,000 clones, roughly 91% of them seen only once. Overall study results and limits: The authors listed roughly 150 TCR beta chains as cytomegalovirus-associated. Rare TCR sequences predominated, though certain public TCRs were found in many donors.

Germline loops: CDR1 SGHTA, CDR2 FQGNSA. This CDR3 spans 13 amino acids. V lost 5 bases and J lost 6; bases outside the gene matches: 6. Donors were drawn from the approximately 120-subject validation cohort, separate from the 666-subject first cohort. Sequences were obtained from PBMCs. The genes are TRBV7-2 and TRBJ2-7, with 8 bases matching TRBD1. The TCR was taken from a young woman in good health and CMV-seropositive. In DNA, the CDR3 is TGTGCCAGCAGCAGACAGGGGTGGGGCGAGCAGTACTTC. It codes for CASSRQGWGEQYF.